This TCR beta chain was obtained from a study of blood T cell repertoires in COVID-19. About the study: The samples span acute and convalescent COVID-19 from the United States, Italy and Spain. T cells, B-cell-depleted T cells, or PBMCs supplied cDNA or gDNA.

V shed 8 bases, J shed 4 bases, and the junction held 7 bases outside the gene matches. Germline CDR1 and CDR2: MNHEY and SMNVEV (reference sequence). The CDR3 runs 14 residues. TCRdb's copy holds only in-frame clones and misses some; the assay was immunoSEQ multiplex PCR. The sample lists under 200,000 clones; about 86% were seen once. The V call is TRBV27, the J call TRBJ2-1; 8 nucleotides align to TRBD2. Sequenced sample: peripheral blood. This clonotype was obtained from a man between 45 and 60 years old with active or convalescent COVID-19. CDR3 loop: CASCGGRGYNEQFF. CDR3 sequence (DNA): TGTGCCAGCTGCGGGGGGAGGGGTTACAATGAGCAGTTCTTC.